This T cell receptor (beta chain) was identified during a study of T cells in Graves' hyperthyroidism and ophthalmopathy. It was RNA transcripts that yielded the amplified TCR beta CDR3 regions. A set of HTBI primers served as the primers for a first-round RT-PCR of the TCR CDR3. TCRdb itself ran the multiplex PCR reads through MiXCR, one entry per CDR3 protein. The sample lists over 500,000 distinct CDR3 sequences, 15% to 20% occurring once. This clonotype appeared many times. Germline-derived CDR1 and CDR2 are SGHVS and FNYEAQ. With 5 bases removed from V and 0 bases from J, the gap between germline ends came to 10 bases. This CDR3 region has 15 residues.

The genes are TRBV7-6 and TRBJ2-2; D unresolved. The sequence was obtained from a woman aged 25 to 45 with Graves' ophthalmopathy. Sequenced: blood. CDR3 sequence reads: CASSQIQSNTGELFF. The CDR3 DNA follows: TGTGCCAGCAGCCAAATTCAATCGAACACCGGGGAGCTGTTTTTT.